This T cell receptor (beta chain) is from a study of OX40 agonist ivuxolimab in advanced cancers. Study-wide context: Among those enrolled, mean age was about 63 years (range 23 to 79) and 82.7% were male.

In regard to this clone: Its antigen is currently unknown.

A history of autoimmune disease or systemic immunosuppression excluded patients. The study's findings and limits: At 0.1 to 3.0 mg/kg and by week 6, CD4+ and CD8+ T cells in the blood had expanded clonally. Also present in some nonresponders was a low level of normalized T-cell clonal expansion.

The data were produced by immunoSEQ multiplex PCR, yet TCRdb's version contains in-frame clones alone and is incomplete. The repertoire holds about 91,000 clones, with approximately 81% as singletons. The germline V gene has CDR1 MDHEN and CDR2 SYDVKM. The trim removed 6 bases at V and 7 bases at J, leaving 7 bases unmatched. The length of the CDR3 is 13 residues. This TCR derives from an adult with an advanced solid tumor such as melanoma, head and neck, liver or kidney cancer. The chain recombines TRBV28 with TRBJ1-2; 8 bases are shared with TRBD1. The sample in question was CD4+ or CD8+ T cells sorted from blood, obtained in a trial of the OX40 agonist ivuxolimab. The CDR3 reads CASRITGGGGYTF. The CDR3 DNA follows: TGTGCCAGCAGGATAACAGGGGGGGGTGGCTACACCTTC.